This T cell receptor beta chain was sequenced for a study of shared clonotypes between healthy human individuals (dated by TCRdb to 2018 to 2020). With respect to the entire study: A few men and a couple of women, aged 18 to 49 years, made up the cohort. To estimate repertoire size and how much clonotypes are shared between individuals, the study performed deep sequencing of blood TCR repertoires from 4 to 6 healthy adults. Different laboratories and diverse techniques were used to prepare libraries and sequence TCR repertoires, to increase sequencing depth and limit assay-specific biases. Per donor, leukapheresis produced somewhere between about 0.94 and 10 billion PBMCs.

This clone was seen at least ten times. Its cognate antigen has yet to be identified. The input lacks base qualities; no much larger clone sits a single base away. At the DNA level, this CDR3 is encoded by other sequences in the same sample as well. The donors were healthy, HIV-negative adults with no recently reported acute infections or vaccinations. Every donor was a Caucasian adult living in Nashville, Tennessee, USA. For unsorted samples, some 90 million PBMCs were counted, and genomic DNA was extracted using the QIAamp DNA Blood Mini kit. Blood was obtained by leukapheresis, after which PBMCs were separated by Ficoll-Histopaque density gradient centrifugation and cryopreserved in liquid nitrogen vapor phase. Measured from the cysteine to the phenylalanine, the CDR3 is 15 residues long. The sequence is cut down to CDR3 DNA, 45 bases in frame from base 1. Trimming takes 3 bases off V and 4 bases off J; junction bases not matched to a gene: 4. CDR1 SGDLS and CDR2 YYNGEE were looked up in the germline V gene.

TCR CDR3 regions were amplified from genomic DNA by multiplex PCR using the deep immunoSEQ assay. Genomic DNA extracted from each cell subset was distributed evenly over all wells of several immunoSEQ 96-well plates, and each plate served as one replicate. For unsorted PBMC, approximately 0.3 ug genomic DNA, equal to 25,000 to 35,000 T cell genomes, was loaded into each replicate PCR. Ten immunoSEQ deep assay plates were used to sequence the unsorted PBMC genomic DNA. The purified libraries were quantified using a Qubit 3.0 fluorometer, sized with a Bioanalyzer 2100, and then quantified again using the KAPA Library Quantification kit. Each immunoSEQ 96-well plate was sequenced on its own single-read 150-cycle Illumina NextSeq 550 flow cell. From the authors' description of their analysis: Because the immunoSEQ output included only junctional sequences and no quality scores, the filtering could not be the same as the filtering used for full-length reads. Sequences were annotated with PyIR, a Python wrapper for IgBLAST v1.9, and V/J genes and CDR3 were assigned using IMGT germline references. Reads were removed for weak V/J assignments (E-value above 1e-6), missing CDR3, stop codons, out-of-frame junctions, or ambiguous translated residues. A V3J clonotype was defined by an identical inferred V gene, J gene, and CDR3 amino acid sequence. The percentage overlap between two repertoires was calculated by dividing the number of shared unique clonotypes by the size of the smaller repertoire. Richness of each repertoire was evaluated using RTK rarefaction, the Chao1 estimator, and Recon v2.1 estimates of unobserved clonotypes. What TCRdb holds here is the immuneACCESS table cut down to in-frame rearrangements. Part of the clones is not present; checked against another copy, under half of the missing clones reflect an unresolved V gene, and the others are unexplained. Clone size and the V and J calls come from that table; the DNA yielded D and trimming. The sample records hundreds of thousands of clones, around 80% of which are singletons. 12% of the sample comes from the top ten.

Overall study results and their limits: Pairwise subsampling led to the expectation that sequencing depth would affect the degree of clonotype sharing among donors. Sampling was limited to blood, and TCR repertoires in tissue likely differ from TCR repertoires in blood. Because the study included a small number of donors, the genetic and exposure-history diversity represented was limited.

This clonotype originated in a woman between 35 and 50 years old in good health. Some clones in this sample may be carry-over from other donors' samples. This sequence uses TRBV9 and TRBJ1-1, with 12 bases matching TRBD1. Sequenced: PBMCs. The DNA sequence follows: TGTGCCAGCAGCGGAGGGACAGGGGGCCGCACTGAAGCTTTCTTT. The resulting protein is CASSGGTGGRTEAFF.